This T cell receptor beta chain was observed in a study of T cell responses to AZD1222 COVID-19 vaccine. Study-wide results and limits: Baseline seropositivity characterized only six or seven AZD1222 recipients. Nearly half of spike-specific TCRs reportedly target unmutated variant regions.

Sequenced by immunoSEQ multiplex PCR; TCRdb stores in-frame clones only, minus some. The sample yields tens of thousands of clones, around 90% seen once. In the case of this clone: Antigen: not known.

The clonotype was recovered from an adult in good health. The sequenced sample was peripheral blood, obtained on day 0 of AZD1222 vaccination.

The CDR3 here is CASSQDNRDRETQYF. CDR3 DNA: TGCGCCAGCAGCCAAGATAACAGGGATCGGGAGACCCAGTACTTC. The chain joins TRBV4-3 to TRBJ2-5; tentatively, D is TRBD1 (6 bases). The V end lost 0 bases, the J end lost 5 bases, and 13 bases lay between the germline ends. The germline gives CDR1 LGHNA, CDR2 YSLEER. The CDR3 has 15 residues.